A selection of T cell receptor beta chains follows, all from one sample in a study of spatial heterogeneity in lung cancer. TCRdb redid the calling of the 5' RACE reads with MiXCR, one entry per CDR3 protein. The sample contains roughly 20,000 distinct CDR3 sequences, approximately 3% of which appear only once. The sequencing here drew on lung tumor tissue, taken at surgery. Receptors originate from a male donor with early-stage non-small cell lung cancer. CDR3s include the opening cysteine and the closing phenylalanine or tryptophan. The D gene is left open where the match is weak. Part of the rows lack a size; the others show once, few, many or a class for expanded clones.

J	size	V	D	DNA	CDR3
TRBJ2-3	medium-sized	TRBV12-3/TRBV12-4	TRBD2	TGTGCCAGCTTGATGACTAGCGGTTCAGATACGCAGTATTTT	CASLMTSGSDTQYF
TRBJ1-2	many	TRBV20-1	TRBD1	TGCAGTGCTAGCGAACCGACAGGGATAAACTATGGCTACACCTTC	CSASEPTGINYGYTF
TRBJ2-1	few	TRBV7-8	-	TGTGCCAGCAGCCTGATCAGGACAGTGAGGAATGAGCAGTTCTTC	CASSLIRTVRNEQFF
TRBJ2-7	many	TRBV5-6	-	TGTGCCAGCAGCTTAACACAGGGTCTCCGGCTCTACGAGCAGTACTTC	CASSLTQGLRLYEQYF
TRBJ1-1	medium-sized	TRBV4-3	-	TGCGCCAGCAGCCAATGGTCAGGGACCGTGAACACTGAAGCTTTCTTT	CASSQWSGTVNTEAFF
TRBJ2-5	many	TRBV11-2	-	TGTGCCAGCAGCTTAGGGAGCGTGGGGGAGACCCAGTACTTC	CASSLGSVGETQYF
TRBJ1-5	many	TRBV10-3	-	TGTGCCATCAGTGATCGGGGGACGAATCAGCCCCAGCATTTT	CAISDRGTNQPQHF
TRBJ1-2	many	TRBV29-1	TRBD1	TGCAGCGTCGCCGGGACAGACTATGGCTACACCTTC	CSVAGTDYGYTF
TRBJ1-1	-	TRBV3-1	-	TGTGCCAGCAGCCCCGCCGGCGTTCTTCGGCGCGGCACTGAAGCTTTCTTT	CASSPAGVLRRGTEAFF
TRBJ2-7	many	TRBV30	TRBD1	TGTGCCTGGAGCTCAGGGGGCGAGCAGTACTTC	CAWSSGGEQYF
TRBJ2-6	many	TRBV9	-	TGTGCCAGCAGCGTAGCCGGGGTTGTCGTCTCTGGGGCCAACGTCCTGACTTTC	CASSVAGVVVSGANVLTF
TRBJ2-3	many	TRBV6-6	-	TGTGCCAGCACCCAGAGGGGGGGGGATACGCAGTATTTT	CASTQRGGDTQYF
TRBJ1-1	many	TRBV11-1	TRBD1	TGTGCCAGCAGCCCACGGGACAGGGGCTCCACTGAAGCTTTCTTT	CASSPRDRGSTEAFF
TRBJ1-2	-	TRBV6-2/TRBV6-3	-	TGTGCCAGTAGGCAGGATCTCTATGGCTACACCTTC	CASRQDLYGYTF
TRBJ2-5	many	TRBV20-1	TRBD2	TGCAGTGTTCCGACTAGCGGCCTTCAAGAGACCCAGTACTTC	CSVPTSGLQETQYF
TRBJ2-3	many	TRBV6-6	TRBD2	TGTGCCAGCAGTTATCTTAGCGGGAGGGCCGCGACAGATACGCAGTATTTT	CASSYLSGRAATDTQYF
TRBJ1-5	many	TRBV4-2	-	TGTGCCAGCAGCTACAGCTCCAATCAGCCCCAGCATTTT	CASSYSSNQPQHF
TRBJ2-3	many	TRBV18	TRBD2	TGTGCCAGCTCCCCGAGGACTAGCGGCCTCACAGATACGCAGTATTTT	CASSPRTSGLTDTQYF
TRBJ2-3	many	TRBV5-1	TRBD1	TGCGCCAGCAGCTGGAAGACAGGGTTTAGCACAGATACGCAGTATTTT	CASSWKTGFSTDTQYF
TRBJ2-3	many	TRBV12-3/TRBV12-4	TRBD1	TGTGCCAGCAGCTTCCTTGGTCTGGACAGGGGAACAGATACGCAGTATTTT	CASSFLGLDRGTDTQYF
TRBJ2-7	many	TRBV6-6	TRBD1	TGTGCCAGCAGTTACATAGGACAGGGCGAGCAGTACTTC	CASSYIGQGEQYF
TRBJ1-2	many	TRBV10-3	-	TGTGCCATCAACCGGACTCCGGGCTATGGCTACACCTTC	CAINRTPGYGYTF
TRBJ1-1	many	TRBV20-1	-	TGCAGTGCACGGAAAGGACATCTTGGGGACACTGAAGCTTTCTTT	CSARKGHLGDTEAFF
TRBJ1-1	many	TRBV5-1	-	TGCGCCAGCAGCTTACTACAGGACATGAACACTGAAGCTTTCTTT	CASSLLQDMNTEAFF
TRBJ1-1	medium-sized	TRBV7-9	-	TGTGCCAGCAGCTTAGCCGACAGGATGAACACTGAAGCTTTCTTT	CASSLADRMNTEAFF